One T cell receptor beta chain is described in this entry. The antigen is unknown. Trimming removed 2 bases from V and 6 bases from J, with 17 bases in between. The CDR3 has 16 residues. The germline V gene has CDR1 SGHVS and CDR2 FNYEAQ. There were at least 6 micrograms of total RNA extracted from every sample. The data are from a study of blood T cells in healthy people across ages. Background on the study: Every two T cells gave about one barcoded beta molecule via template switching. Study outcomes and limitations: The authors considered diversity estimates from one million T cells to be underestimates. Researchers said unsorted PBMCs prevented a conclusive naive versus antigen-experienced comparison.

Using a J-beta primer mix together with a sample-barcoded 5' primer, a second PCR was run for roughly 6 to 11 cycles. TCRdb re-called the 5' RACE reads with MiXCR, one entry per CDR3 protein. The sample records some 1.5 million distinct CDR3 sequences, under 30% being singletons. The source material was blood. The source is a woman younger than 45 in good health. The rearrangement uses TRBV7-6 and TRBJ2-1; weak D call: TRBD2 (5 bases). The CDR3 is CASSLPPGTARNEQFF. CDR3 DNA sequence: TGTGCCAGCAGCTTACCGCCGGGAACGGCCCGCAATGAGCAGTTCTTC.